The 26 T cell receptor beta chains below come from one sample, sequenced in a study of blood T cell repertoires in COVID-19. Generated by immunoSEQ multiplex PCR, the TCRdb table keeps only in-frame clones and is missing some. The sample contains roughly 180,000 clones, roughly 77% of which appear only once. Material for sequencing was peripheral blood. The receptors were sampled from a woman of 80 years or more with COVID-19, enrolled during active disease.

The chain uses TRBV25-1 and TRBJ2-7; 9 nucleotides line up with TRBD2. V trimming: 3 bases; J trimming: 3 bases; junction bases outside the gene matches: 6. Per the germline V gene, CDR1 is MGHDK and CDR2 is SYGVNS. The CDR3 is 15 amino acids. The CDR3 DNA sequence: TGTGCCAGCAGTGATTTCGTAGCGGGAGACTACGAGCAGTACTTC. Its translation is CASSDFVAGDYEQYF.

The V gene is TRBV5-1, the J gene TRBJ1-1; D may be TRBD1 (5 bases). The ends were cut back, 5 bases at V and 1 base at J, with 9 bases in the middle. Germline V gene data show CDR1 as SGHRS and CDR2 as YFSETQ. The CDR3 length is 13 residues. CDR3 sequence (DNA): TGCGCCAGCAGATCGACAGAGAACACTGAAGCTTTCTTT. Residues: CASRSTENTEAFF.

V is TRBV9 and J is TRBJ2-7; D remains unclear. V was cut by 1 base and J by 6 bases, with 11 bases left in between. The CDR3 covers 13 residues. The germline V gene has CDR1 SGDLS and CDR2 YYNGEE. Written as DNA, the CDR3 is TGTGCCAGCAGCGTAACCGGGTATAGCGAGCAGTACTTC. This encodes CASSVTGYSEQYF.

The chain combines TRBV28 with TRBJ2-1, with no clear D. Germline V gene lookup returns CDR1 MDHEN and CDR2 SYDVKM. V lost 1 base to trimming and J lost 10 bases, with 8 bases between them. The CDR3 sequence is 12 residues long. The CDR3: CASSLYRLEQFF. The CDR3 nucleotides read TGTGCCAGCAGTTTATATCGACTCGAGCAGTTCTTC.

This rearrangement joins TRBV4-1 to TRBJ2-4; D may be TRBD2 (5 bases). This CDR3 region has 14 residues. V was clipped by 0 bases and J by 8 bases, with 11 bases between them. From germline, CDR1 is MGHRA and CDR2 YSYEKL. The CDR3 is CASSQETRLDIQYF. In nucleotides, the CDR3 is TGCGCCAGCAGCCAAGAAACTAGATTGGACATTCAGTACTTC.

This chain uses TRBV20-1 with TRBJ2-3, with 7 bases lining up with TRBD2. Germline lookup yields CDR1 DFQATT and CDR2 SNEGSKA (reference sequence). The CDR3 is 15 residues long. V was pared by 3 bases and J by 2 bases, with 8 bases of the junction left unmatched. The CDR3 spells CSASMASGHTDTQYF. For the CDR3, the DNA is TGCAGTGCTAGTATGGCTAGCGGACACACAGATACGCAGTATTTT.

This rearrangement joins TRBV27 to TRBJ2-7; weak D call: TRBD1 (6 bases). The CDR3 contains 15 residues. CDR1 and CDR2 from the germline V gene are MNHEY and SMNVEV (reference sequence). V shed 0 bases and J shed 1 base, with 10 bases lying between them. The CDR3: CASSLSSGDSYEQYF. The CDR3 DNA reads TGTGCCAGCAGTTTATCATCAGGGGATTCCTACGAGCAGTACTTC.

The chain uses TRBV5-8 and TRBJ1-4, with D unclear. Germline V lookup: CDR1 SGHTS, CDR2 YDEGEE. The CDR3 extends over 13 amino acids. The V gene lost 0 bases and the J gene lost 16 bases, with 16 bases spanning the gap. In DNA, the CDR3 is TGTGCCAGCAGCTTGGAAGGATACTACCAAAGGTTTTTT. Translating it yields CASSLEGYYQRFF.

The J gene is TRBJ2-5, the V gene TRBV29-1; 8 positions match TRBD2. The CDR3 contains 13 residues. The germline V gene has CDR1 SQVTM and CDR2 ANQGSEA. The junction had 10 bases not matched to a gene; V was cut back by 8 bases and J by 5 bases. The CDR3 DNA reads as TGCAGCTTAGCGGGGTCCTTGGGCGAGACCCAGTACTTC. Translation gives CSLAGSLGETQYF.

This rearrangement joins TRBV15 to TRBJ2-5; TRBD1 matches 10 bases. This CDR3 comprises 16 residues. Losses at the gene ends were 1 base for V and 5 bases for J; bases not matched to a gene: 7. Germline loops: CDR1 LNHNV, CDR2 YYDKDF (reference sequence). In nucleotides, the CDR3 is TGTGCCACCAGCAGAGGGGACAGGGGCTTTTTGGAGACCCAGTACTTC. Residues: CATSRGDRGFLETQYF.

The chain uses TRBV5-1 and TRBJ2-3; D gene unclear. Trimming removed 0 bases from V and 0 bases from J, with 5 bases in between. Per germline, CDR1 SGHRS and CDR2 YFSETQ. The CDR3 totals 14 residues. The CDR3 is CASSLALSTDTQYF. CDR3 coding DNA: TGCGCCAGCAGCTTGGCGTTGAGCACAGATACGCAGTATTTT.

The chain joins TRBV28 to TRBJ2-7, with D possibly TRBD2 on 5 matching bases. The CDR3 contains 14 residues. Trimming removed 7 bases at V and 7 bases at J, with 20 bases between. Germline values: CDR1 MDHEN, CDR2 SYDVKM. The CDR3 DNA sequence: TGTGCCAGCACTCCCGGCGGGTTTACGGAAGAGCAGTACTTC. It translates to CASTPGGFTEEQYF.

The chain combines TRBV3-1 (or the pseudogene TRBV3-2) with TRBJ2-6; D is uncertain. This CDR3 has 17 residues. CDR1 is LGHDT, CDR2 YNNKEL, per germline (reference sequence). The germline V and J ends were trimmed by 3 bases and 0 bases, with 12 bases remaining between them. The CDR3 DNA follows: TGTGCCAGCAGCCAGGTGTTACAGAACTCTGGGGCCAACGTCCTGACTTTC. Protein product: CASSQVLQNSGANVLTF.

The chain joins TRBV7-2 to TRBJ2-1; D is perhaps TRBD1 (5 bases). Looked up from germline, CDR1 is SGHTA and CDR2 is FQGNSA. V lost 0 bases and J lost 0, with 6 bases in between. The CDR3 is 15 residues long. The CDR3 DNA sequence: TGTGCCAGCAGCTTAGCCACAGGCTCCTACAATGAGCAGTTCTTC. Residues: CASSLATGSYNEQFF. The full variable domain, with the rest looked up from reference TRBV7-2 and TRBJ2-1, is GAGVSQSPSNKVTEKGKDVELRCDPISGHTALYWYRQSLGQGLEFLIYFQGNSAPDKSGLPSDRFSAERTGGSVSTLTIQRTQQEDSAVYLCASSLATGSYNEQFFGPGTRLTVL.

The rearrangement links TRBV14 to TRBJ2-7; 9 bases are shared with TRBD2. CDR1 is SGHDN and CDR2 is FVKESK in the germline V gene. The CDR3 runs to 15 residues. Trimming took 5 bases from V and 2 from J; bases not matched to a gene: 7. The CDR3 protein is CASSGTSSHPYEQYF. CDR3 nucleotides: TGTGCCAGCAGCGGGACTAGCTCCCACCCCTACGAGCAGTACTTC.

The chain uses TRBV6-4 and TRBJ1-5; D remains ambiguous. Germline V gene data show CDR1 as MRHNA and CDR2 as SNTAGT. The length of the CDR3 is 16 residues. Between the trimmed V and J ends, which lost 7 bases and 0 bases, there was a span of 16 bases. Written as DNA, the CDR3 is TGTGCCAGCACCAGGAGGAGTCTTTATAGCAATCAGCCCCAGCATTTT. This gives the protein CASTRRSLYSNQPQHF.

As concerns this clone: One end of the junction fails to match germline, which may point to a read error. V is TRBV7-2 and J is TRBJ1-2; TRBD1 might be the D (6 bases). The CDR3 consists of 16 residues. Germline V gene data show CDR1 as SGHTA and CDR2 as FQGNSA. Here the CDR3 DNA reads TGTGCCAGCAGCGAAATGCAGGGGATGGCGCTTTATGACTACACCTTC. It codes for CASSEMQGMALYDYTF.

The CDR3 nucleotides are TGTGCTAGTGGACAGGTTGAAGCTTTCTTT. Residues: CASGQVEAFF. This chain uses TRBV12-5 with TRBJ1-1; a weak D match, TRBD1 (5 bases). The CDR3 has 10 residues. Per germline, CDR1 LGHNT and CDR2 FRNRAP. V was pared by 6 bases and J by 7 bases, with 6 bases between.

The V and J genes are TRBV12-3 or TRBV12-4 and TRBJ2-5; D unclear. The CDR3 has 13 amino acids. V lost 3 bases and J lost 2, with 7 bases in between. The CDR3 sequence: CASSLRLQETQYF. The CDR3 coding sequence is TGTGCCAGCAGTTTGAGGCTGCAAGAGACCCAGTACTTC.

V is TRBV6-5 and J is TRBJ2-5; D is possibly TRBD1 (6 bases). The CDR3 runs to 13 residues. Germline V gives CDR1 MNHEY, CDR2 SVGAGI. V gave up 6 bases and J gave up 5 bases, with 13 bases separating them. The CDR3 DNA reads TGTGCCAGCAGAAACAGGGATAGCGAGACCCAGTACTTC. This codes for CASRNRDSETQYF.

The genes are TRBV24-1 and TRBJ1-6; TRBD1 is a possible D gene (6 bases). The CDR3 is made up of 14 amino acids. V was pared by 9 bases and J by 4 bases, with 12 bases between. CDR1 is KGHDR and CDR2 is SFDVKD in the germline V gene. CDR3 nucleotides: TGTGCCACCCTGGGACACCGTTATAATTCACCCCTCCACTTT. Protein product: CATLGHRYNSPLHF.

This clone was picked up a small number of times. CDR3 region: CASSELGVYGYTF. CDR3 nucleotide sequence: TGTGCCAGCAGTGAACTAGGAGTCTATGGCTACACCTTC. J is TRBJ1-2 and V is TRBV2; D gene uncertain. The V gene's germline CDR1 is SNHLY and CDR2 FYNNEI. The V end lost 2 bases, the J end lost 4 bases, and 8 bases lay between the germline ends. The CDR3 is made up of 13 amino acids.

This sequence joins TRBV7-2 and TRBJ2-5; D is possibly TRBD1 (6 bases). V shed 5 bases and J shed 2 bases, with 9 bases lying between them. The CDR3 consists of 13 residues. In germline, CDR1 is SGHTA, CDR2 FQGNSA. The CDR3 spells CASSPGAQETQYF. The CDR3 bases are TGTGCCAGCAGCCCAGGGGCTCAAGAGACCCAGTACTTC.

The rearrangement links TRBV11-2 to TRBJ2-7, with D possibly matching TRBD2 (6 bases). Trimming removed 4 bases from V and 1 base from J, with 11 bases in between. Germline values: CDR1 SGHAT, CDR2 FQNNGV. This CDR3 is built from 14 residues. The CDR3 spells CASSSLALSYEQYF. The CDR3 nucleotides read TGTGCCAGCAGCTCGCTAGCGCTTTCCTACGAGCAGTACTTC.

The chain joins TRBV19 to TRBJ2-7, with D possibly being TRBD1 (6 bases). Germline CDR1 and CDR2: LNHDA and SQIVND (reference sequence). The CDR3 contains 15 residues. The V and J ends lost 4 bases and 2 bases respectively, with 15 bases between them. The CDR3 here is CASSTGDIPPYEQYF. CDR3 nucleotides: TGTGCCAGTAGTACCGGGGACATACCCCCCTACGAGCAGTACTTC.

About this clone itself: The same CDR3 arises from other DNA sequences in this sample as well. The CDR3 bases are TGTGCCAGCAGCTTAGGGAGGACCGGGGAGCTGTTTTTT. It is translated as CASSLGRTGELFF. The chain combines TRBV11-2 with TRBJ2-2; D perhaps matches TRBD2 (5 bases). The CDR3 runs 13 residues. From germline, CDR1 is SGHAT and CDR2 FQNNGV. The V end was cut by 1 base, the J end by 5 bases, with 5 bases between.